Below, one T cell receptor beta chain is given with its context. Its antigen is currently unknown. A much larger clone lies one base from this, so it may be a read error. The germline gives CDR1 SEHNR, CDR2 FQNEAQ (reference sequence). Between the trimmed V and J ends, which lost 4 bases and 2 bases, there was a span of 8 bases. The CDR3 loop spans 13 amino acids. Sorting defined naive CD8 T cells as CD8+CD4-CCR7+CD45RA+. This specimen comes from a study of molecular identifiers for immune sequencing clone quantification. Study-wide findings and caveats: Shared barcodes on identical TCR molecules could underestimate the sizes of highly expanded clones.

A single record per CDR3 protein comes from TCRdb applying MiXCR to the PCR reads. In the table there are hundreds of thousands of distinct CDR3 sequences, 15% to 20% of which are singletons. The source is a human donor in good health. Some libraries in this study had Jurkat cell RNA spiked in. This sequence joins TRBV7-9 and TRBJ2-5; no clear D. Sequenced material: naive CD8+ T cells from blood, with Jurkat cell RNA spiked in. Subset given: FACS-sorted CD8+CD4-CCR7+CD45RA+ naive T cells. The CDR3 region has the DNA TGTGCCAGCAGCTGCGGATGGCAAGAGACCCAGTACTTC. Amino acids: CASSCGWQETQYF.